One and the same sample provided the 28 T cell receptor beta chains below, sequenced in a study of T cells in Graves' hyperthyroidism and ophthalmopathy. TCR beta CDR3 sequences were amplified from RNA transcripts. The primer set for the first-round RT-PCR of the TCR CDR3 was HTBI. TCRdb recomputed calls from the multiplex PCR reads with MiXCR, one row per CDR3 protein. This sample carries a few hundred thousand distinct CDR3 sequences, roughly 16% of them seen once, and the ten largest clones take about 3.5%. The sequenced sample was blood. These receptors were collected from a woman aged 40 to 55 with Graves' ophthalmopathy.

The sample holds many counts of this clonotype. The chain employs TRBV18 and TRBJ1-5; 12 bases are a match to TRBD1. Germline-derived CDR1 and CDR2 are KGHSH and LQKENI. V lost 1 base to trimming and J lost 6 bases; unmatched junction nucleotides: 4. The CDR3 covers 16 residues. The CDR3 loop is CASSPQGQGAGQPQHF. CDR3 in DNA: TGTGCCAGCTCACCACAGGGACAGGGGGCTGGTCAGCCCCAGCATTTT. Full variable domain (missing parts from reference TRBV18 and TRBJ1-5): NAGVMQNPRHLVRRRGQEARLRCSPMKGHSHVYWYRQLPEEGLKFMVYLQKENIIDESGMPKERFSAEFPKEGPSILRIQQVVRGDSAAYFCASSPQGQGAGQPQHFGDGTRLSIL.

Comments on this clonotype: This may be a read error, as it is one base from a much larger clone. This sequence joins TRBV11-2 and TRBJ2-7, with D possibly being TRBD2 (6 bases). The V gene's germline CDR1 is SGHAT and CDR2 FQNNGV. The CDR3 runs 16 residues. The germline V and J ends were trimmed by 1 base and 2 bases, with 15 bases remaining between them. Here the CDR3 DNA reads TGTGCCAGCAGCTTAGCCGGCGGGGCCCTTACCTACGAGCAGTACTTC. Residues: CASSLAGGALTYEQYF.

V is TRBV28 and J is TRBJ2-2; D remains unclear. From germline, CDR1 is MDHEN and CDR2 SYDVKM. V lost 6 bases, J lost 4 bases, and 9 bases lay in between. The length of the CDR3 is 13 residues. The CDR3, as DNA: TGTGCCAGCAGACGTCAGGTCACCGGGGAGCTGTTTTTT. Encoded protein: CASRRQVTGELFF.

Remarks on this clonotype: Just one base apart from a much larger clone, this may be a read error. The genes are TRBV12-3 or TRBV12-4 and TRBJ1-1; no clear D. This CDR3 is 12 amino acids long. V was trimmed by 6 bases and J by 6 bases, leaving 11 bases between them. CDR3 amino acids: CASRVERAEAFF. The CDR3 nucleotides read TGTGCCAGCAGGGTAGAGAGGGCTGAAGCTTTCTTT.

The chain has TRBV4-1 and TRBJ2-1; TRBD2 aligns across 12 bases. Germline V gene lookup returns CDR1 MGHRA and CDR2 YSYEKL. The V and J ends lost 1 base and 15 bases, in that order; junction bases with no gene match: 7. The CDR3 totals 14 residues. The CDR3 here is CASSQVLAGGPRFF. DNA for the CDR3: TGCGCCAGCAGCCAAGTTCTAGCGGGAGGGCCTAGGTTCTTC.

Many counts were recorded for this clonotype. The genes are TRBV10-1 and TRBJ2-7; TRBD1 aligns across 8 bases. The ends lost 0 bases at V and 5 bases at J; junction bases unmatched: 9. Germline V gene data show CDR1 as WNHNN and CDR2 as SYGVQD (reference sequence). The CDR3 is made up of 16 amino acids. The chain's CDR3 is CASSESTGVGENEQYF. For the CDR3, the DNA is TGCGCCAGCAGTGAGTCGACAGGGGTCGGAGAGAACGAGCAGTACTTC.

The rearrangement uses TRBV30 and TRBJ1-6; D is possibly TRBD1 (6 bases). V lost 1 base to trimming and J lost 7 bases, with 8 bases between them. CDR1 and CDR2 from the germline V gene are GTSNPN and SVGIG (reference sequence). The CDR3 has 13 amino acids. CDR3 DNA: TGTGCCTGGAGTGCTACAGGGAATTCACCCCTCCACTTT. Residues: CAWSATGNSPLHF.

As concerns this clonotype: One junction end does not reproduce the germline sequence, and a read error may be involved. The gene calls are TRBV27 and TRBJ1-2, with D hard to call. The CDR3 loop spans 10 amino acids. Germline CDR1 and CDR2: MNHEY and SMNVEV (reference sequence). The CDR3 nucleotides read TGTGCCAGCAGCCTCGAGCCCAGCTCCTTC. This codes for CASSLEPSSF.

The V gene is TRBV5-1, the J gene TRBJ1-4; D possibly corresponds to TRBD1 (6 bases). The CDR3 sequence is 15 residues long. V was cut by 0 bases and J by 7 bases, with 13 bases left in between. Germline lookup yields CDR1 SGHRS and CDR2 YFSETQ. The CDR3 DNA is TGCGCCAGCAGCTTGGGCGGGACATTGGGTGAAAAACTGTTTTTT. Translating gives CASSLGGTLGEKLFF.

This clonotype has at least ten counts. The chain combines TRBV11-2 with TRBJ2-7, with TRBD2 as a possible D gene (6 bases). Trimming left V 5 bases short and J 2 bases short, with 13 bases between. The CDR3 runs to 14 residues. Germline values: CDR1 SGHAT, CDR2 FQNNGV. CDR3 sequence reads: CASSTTSSPYEQYF. As DNA, the CDR3 is TGTGCCAGCAGCACAACTAGCTCCCCCTACGAGCAGTACTTC.

The chain uses TRBV7-9 and TRBJ2-1, with TRBD2 identical over 14 bases. Germline V gene lookup returns CDR1 SEHNR and CDR2 FQNEAQ (reference sequence). CDR3 length equals 17 residues. The junction had 9 bases not matched to a gene; V was cut back by 4 bases and J by 7 bases. CDR3 residues: CASSSDLTSGRVNEQFF. For the CDR3, the DNA is TGTGCCAGCAGCTCCGACCTGACTAGCGGGAGGGTGAATGAGCAGTTCTTC.

Comments on this clonotype: A much larger clone sits a single nucleotide away, making a read error possible. A read error is likely, as this CDR3 ends without the conserved phenylalanine or tryptophan. The CDR3 region is CASSQWEQGDTEAFS. Here the CDR3 DNA reads TGTGCCAGCAGCCAATGGGAACAGGGTGACACTGAAGCTTTCTCT. The chain uses TRBV3-1 and TRBJ1-1; a possible D gene is TRBD1 (6 bases). The CDR3 covers 15 residues. Germline values: CDR1 LGHDT, CDR2 YNNKEL (reference sequence). With 2 bases removed from V and 3 bases from J, the gap between germline ends came to 13 bases.

This clonotype occurred a few times. The chain recombines TRBV5-6 with TRBJ1-3; D not resolved. V was shortened by 2 bases and J by 0 bases, with 9 bases between the two germline ends. Germline values: CDR1 SGHDT, CDR2 YYEEEE. The CDR3 runs to 15 residues. CDR3 protein: CASSFGGNSGNTIYF. The CDR3 coding sequence is TGTGCCAGCAGCTTCGGCGGGAACTCTGGAAACACCATATATTTT.

This clonotype showed up just a few times. This chain links TRBV24-1 with TRBJ1-2; 9 positions match TRBD1. This CDR3 region has 15 residues. V gave up 2 bases and J gave up 7 bases; unmatched junction bases: 7. In germline, CDR1 is KGHDR, CDR2 SFDVKD. The CDR3 region has the DNA TGTGCCACCAGTGATTCCCCGGACAGGGGAGGTGGCTACACCTTC. Protein product: CATSDSPDRGGGYTF.

This clonotype occurred a few times. The rearrangement links TRBV6-1 to TRBJ2-7, with TRBD2 matching over 13 bases. This CDR3 has 17 amino acids. Germline CDR1 reads MNHNS; CDR2 reads SASEGT. After removal of 6 bases from V and 5 bases from J, the junction contained 13 bases not matched to a gene. Written as DNA, the CDR3 is TGTGCCAGCAGACCAGGGACTAGCGGGACCCATTTCCACGAGCAGTACTTC. This encodes CASRPGTSGTHFHEQYF.

This clonotype showed up many times. The CDR3 DNA is TGTGCCAGCAACAGGGACGGGGGAGGCCAGTACTTC. The encoded protein is CASNRDGGGQYF. The chain employs TRBV2 and TRBJ2-5; D could derive from TRBD1 or TRBD2 (6 bases each). Per the germline V gene, CDR1 is SNHLY and CDR2 is FYNNEI. This CDR3 has 12 amino acids. V dropped 7 bases and J dropped 10 bases, with 16 bases sitting between them.

This clonotype was found a few times. The J gene is TRBJ2-1, the V gene TRBV5-4, with 14 nucleotides matching TRBD2. The CDR3 consists of 16 residues. Trimming at V came to 4 bases and at J to 7 bases, leaving 7 bases not matched to a gene. Germline V gene data show CDR1 as SGHNT and CDR2 as YYREEE (reference sequence). Here the CDR3 reads CASSTPGTSGGNEQFF. The CDR3 region has the DNA TGTGCCAGCAGCACCCCCGGGACTAGCGGGGGAAATGAGCAGTTCTTC.

CDR3 nucleotides: TGTGCCAGCACCAAATTAGGGGGGGCAGATACGCAGTATTTT. This gives the protein CASTKLGGADTQYF. The rearrangement links TRBV6-1 to TRBJ2-3; a weak D match, TRBD2 (7 bases). V lost 7 bases, J lost 4 bases, and 15 bases lay in between. The CDR3 spans 14 residues. Germline V gene sequence: CDR1 MNHNS, CDR2 SASEGT.

The chain is built from TRBV5-1 and TRBJ2-2; 9 bases map to TRBD1. Germline assignment: CDR1 SGHRS and CDR2 YFSETQ. V shed 6 bases and J 4 bases; nucleotides not matched to a gene: 4. The CDR3 is 14 amino acids. Here the CDR3 reads CASTWDRVTGELFF. Written as DNA, the CDR3 is TGCGCCAGCACCTGGGACAGGGTCACCGGGGAGCTGTTTTTT.

The table lists this clonotype with many counts. The J gene is TRBJ2-5, the V gene TRBV2, with 10 bases aligning to TRBD1. J was trimmed by 1 base and V by 7 bases; bases with no gene match: 6. Germline CDR1 SNHLY, CDR2 FYNNEI. This CDR3 spans 15 amino acids. CDR3 nucleotide sequence: TGTGCCAGCAACCTCCGGGACAGGGGCCAAGAGACCCAGTACTTC. It codes for CASNLRDRGQETQYF.

There are a few counts of this clonotype. The gene calls are TRBV2 and TRBJ1-2; TRBD1 aligns across 8 bases. J was trimmed by 5 bases and V by 4 bases; bases with no gene match: 3. Looked up from germline, CDR1 is SNHLY and CDR2 is FYNNEI. CDR3 length: 13 amino acids. DNA for the CDR3: TGTGCCAGCAGTGTCGACAGGGGTTATGGCTACACCTTC. This sequence encodes CASSVDRGYGYTF. Looking up the rest from reference TRBV2 and TRBJ1-2 gives the full variable domain: EPEVTQTPSHQVTQMGQEVILRCVPISNHLYFYWYRQILGQKVEFLVSFYNNEISEKSEIFDDQFSVERPDGSNFTLKIRSTKLEDSAMYFCASSVDRGYGYTFGSGTRLTVV.

This clonotype has more than one count but fewer than ten. V and J are TRBV19 and TRBJ1-1; D perhaps matches TRBD1 (5 bases). Trimming stripped 11 bases from V and 4 bases from J, with 23 bases between. Germline CDR1 reads LNHDA; CDR2 reads SQIVND (reference sequence). The CDR3 is made up of 15 amino acids. CDR3 sequence: CACLGYGGTGTEAFF. CDR3 sequence (DNA): TGTGCCTGTCTCGGGTACGGGGGAACAGGCACTGAAGCTTTCTTT.

This clonotype was counted between two and nine times. This sequence joins TRBV28 and TRBJ1-6; D perhaps matches TRBD1 (6 bases). From germline, CDR1 is MDHEN and CDR2 SYDVKM. The V and J ends lost 7 bases and 7 bases respectively, with 8 bases between them. This CDR3 is 12 amino acids long. Here the CDR3 reads CASNTGNSPLHF. The CDR3 region has the DNA TGTGCCAGCAATACAGGGAATTCACCCCTCCACTTT.

This clonotype was counted many times. This rearrangement joins TRBV5-1 to TRBJ2-2; 12 nucleotides match TRBD2. Per the germline V gene, CDR1 is SGHRS and CDR2 is YFSETQ. Losses at the gene ends were 0 bases for V and 0 bases for J; bases not matched to a gene: 0. This CDR3 contains 17 residues. CDR3 residues: CASSLGLAGANTGELFF. Written as DNA, the CDR3 is TGCGCCAGCAGCTTGGGACTAGCGGGAGCGAACACCGGGGAGCTGTTTTTT.

This clonotype was recorded many times. The chain recombines TRBV20-1 with TRBJ2-2, with 15 bases aligning to TRBD2. Germline V gives CDR1 DFQATT, CDR2 SNEGSKA (reference sequence). The CDR3 runs to 18 residues. V was pared by 5 bases and J by 3 bases, with 10 bases of the junction left unmatched. CDR3 sequence: CSARRTSGRALDTGELFF. CDR3 bases: TGCAGTGCTCGCCGGACTAGCGGGAGGGCCTTGGACACCGGGGAGCTGTTTTTT.

The chain combines TRBV18 with TRBJ2-7, with 9 bases that match TRBD1. V lost 4 bases, J lost 2 bases, and 3 bases stayed unmatched. There are 14 residues in the CDR3. The germline CDR1 and CDR2 sequences are KGHSH and LQKENI. CDR3 region: CASSLTGGAYEQYF. The CDR3, as DNA: TGTGCCAGCTCACTCACAGGGGGCGCCTACGAGCAGTACTTC.

The J gene is TRBJ2-3, the V gene TRBV7-2, with 14 bases aligning to TRBD2. The CDR3 extends over 15 amino acids. V was clipped by 6 bases and J by 8 bases; unmatched bases: 7. Germline V lookup: CDR1 SGHTA, CDR2 FQGNSA. The CDR3 reads CASSSGLAGGGTQYF. The CDR3 DNA reads as TGTGCCAGCAGTTCCGGACTAGCGGGGGGCGGTACGCAGTATTTT.

This chain uses TRBV5-1 with TRBJ2-7; 11 bases are shared with TRBD1. Germline V gives CDR1 SGHRS, CDR2 YFSETQ. V lost 4 bases, J lost 8 bases, and 14 bases stayed unmatched. CDR3 length equals 16 residues. This CDR3 reads CASSVGSPGQGDKQYF. The CDR3 DNA reads TGCGCCAGCAGCGTGGGATCCCCGGGACAGGGGGACAAGCAGTACTTC. The full variable domain, completed using reference TRBV5-1 and TRBJ2-7, is KAGVTQTPRYLIKTRGQQVTLSCSPISGHRSVSWYQQTPGQGLQFLFEYFSETQRNKGNFPGRFSGRQFSNSRSEMNVSTLELGDSALYLCASSVGSPGQGDKQYFGPGTRLTVT.